What follows are 32 T cell receptor beta chains derived from one specimen sequenced in a study of tumor-infiltrating lymphocytes in primary liver carcinoma. Reverse transcription of roughly 470 ng total RNA with a constant-region primer produced TCR beta cDNA. Generation of the TCR beta libraries relied on three nested multiplex PCR rounds using slightly modified ARM-PCR. TRBV1-TRBV30 forward and Cbeta reverse primers drove the first two roughly 10-cycle rounds. Each CDR3 protein gets one entry after TCRdb re-called the multiplex PCR reads with MiXCR. Of approximately 120,000 distinct CDR3 sequences detected, 55% to 75% appear once; the ten largest clones hold around 8.4%. Co-extraction of both nucleic acids (RNA and DNA) used about 20-34 mg of unsorted bulk tissue. The source material was liver tumor tissue from sampling region 3. The subset: tumor region T3, left-lateral pole. These TCRs come from a woman aged 60-75 years with primary liver carcinoma and hepatitis B virus infection.

About this clonotype: Its ends do not fully match the called genes, so a read error is possible. The chain is built from TRBV6-1 and TRBJ1-2; 8 nucleotides agree with TRBD1. This CDR3 contains 14 residues. Per the germline V gene, CDR1 is MNHNS and CDR2 is SASEGT. This CDR3 is CASIRGQPNYGFTF. CDR3 in DNA: TGTGCCAGTATCAGGGGGCAACCTAACTATGGCTTCACCTTC.

This chain uses TRBV20-1 with TRBJ1-5; no reliable D call. CDR3 size: 13 residues. V gave up 1 base and J gave up 0 bases, with 4 bases separating them. From germline, CDR1 is DFQATT and CDR2 SNEGSKA (reference sequence). CDR3 nucleotide sequence: TGCAGTGCTAGAGTGGATAGCAATCAGCCCCAGCATTTT. Its protein product is CSARVDSNQPQHF.

With respect to this clonotype: This likely comes from a read error, as the CDR3 has no conserved phenylalanine or tryptophan at its end. V and J are TRBV10-3 and TRBJ2-7, with D uncertain. V was cut by 8 bases and J by 3 bases, with 11 bases left in between. CDR3 length: 12 residues. The germline V gene encodes CDR1 ENHRY and CDR2 SYGVKD. CDR3 amino acids: CAIGANLYEQYS. In DNA, the CDR3 is TGTGCCATCGGTGCCAACCTCTACGAGCAGTACTCC.

This clonotype was observed a few times. A much more abundant neighbour one base away suggests this may be a read error. The genes are TRBV6-5 and TRBJ2-2; D is perhaps TRBD2 (6 bases). CDR1 and CDR2 from the germline V gene are MNHEY and SVGAGI. This CDR3 comprises 16 residues. The V end lost 3 bases, the J end lost 1 base, and 12 bases lay between the germline ends. The DNA for the CDR3 is TGTGCCAGCAGTTATATACCGGGGGTGAACACCGGGGAGCTGTTTTTT. This codes for CASSYIPGVNTGELFF.

This clonotype occurred many times. This chain uses TRBV5-4 with TRBJ2-1; a possible D gene is TRBD1 (6 bases). V was clipped by 4 bases and J by 1 base, with 12 bases between them. Germline V gene sequence: CDR1 SGHNT, CDR2 YYREEE (reference sequence). There are 15 residues in the CDR3. The CDR3 here is CASSTRTDSYNEQFF. Here the CDR3 DNA reads TGTGCCAGCAGCACCCGGACAGATTCCTACAATGAGCAGTTCTTC.

In the case of this clonotype: No conserved phenylalanine or tryptophan ends this CDR3, so it is likely a read error. The V gene is TRBV11-3, the J gene TRBJ1-1, with D hard to call. From germline, CDR1 is SGHNT and CDR2 YENEEA. The CDR3 totals 13 residues. CDR3 nucleotide sequence: TGTGCCGGCAGCTTAACCCCGAACACTGAAGCTTTCTCT. This gives the protein CAGSLTPNTEAFS.

The table lists this clonotype with a few counts. Mismatch with germline at one junction end may stem from a read error. The chain joins TRBV29-1 to TRBJ1-1, with no clear D. Germline loops: CDR1 SQVTM, CDR2 ANQGSEA. The CDR3 contains 12 residues. The CDR3 region is CSGTIGDAEAYF. The CDR3 region has the DNA TGCAGCGGGACCATAGGCGACGCTGAAGCTTACTTT.

A note on this clonotype: The junction differs from germline at one of its ends, possibly a read error. The chain joins TRBV11-2 to TRBJ2-2; 9 nucleotides agree with TRBD2. CDR1 is SGHAT, CDR2 FQNNGV, per germline. The CDR3 is 16 residues long. The DNA for the CDR3 is TGTGCTAGCAGTCGTCGACTAGCGGAAGACACCGGGGACCTGTTTTTT. Protein sequence: CASSRRLAEDTGDLFF.

This clonotype was seen only once. A much larger clone lies a single base off, so this may be a read error. V gene TRBV5-6 combines with J gene TRBJ2-1; 10 nucleotides agree with TRBD2. Germline-derived CDR1 and CDR2 are SGHDT and YYEEEE. The CDR3 is 20 amino acids. In DNA form, the CDR3 reads TGTGCCGGCAGCTTGGCTCTGCCGGGACTAGCGCAACGCTCCTACAATGAGCAGTTCTTC. It translates to CAGSLALPGLAQRSYNEQFF. The whole variable domain, filled in from reference TRBV5-6 and TRBJ2-1, reads DAGVTQSPTHLIKTRGQQVTLRCSPKSGHDTVSWYQQALGQGPQFIFQYYEEEERQRGNFPDRFSGHQFPNYSSELNVNALLLGDSALYLCAGSLALPGLAQRSYNEQFFGPGTRLTVL.

J is TRBJ2-1 and V is TRBV29-1, with 7 bases that match TRBD2. Trimming cost V 2 bases and J 12 bases; bases outside gene matches: 13. This CDR3 has 14 residues. Germline V gene lookup returns CDR1 SQVTM and CDR2 ANQGSEA. In DNA, the CDR3 is TGCAGCGTTGAACCCCGCGCCGGGAGGAACGGGCAGTTCTTC. Protein product: CSVEPRAGRNGQFF.

To note about this clonotype: It is likely a read error, because the conserved phenylalanine at the end of the CDR3 is missing. It is unclear where the CDR3 begins or ends on the DNA, so no DNA is shown, and the CDR3 is as TCRdb lists it. The rearrangement joins TRBV7-9 to TRBJ1-4. The CDR3 totals 13 residues, both ends included. Looked up from germline, CDR1 is SEHNR and CDR2 is FQNEAQ (reference sequence). CDR3 in amino acids: CASSLGAFGPPFS.

This clonotype was seen a few times. The germline gene is not matched at one end of the junction; a read error may be the cause. The chain has TRBV11-3 and TRBJ2-3; no clear D gene. The CDR3 covers 14 residues. Germline CDR1 is SGHNT and CDR2 is YENEEA. The CDR3 DNA is TGTGCCAGCAGCTACCATCCTGCCACATATACGCAGTATTTT. Residues: CASSYHPATYTQYF.

This clonotype was recorded many times. This chain uses TRBV5-1 with TRBJ2-4; D might be TRBD1 (6 bases). CDR1 and CDR2 from the germline V gene are SGHRS and YFSETQ. V lost 3 bases and J lost 0, with 10 bases in between. The length of the CDR3 is 15 residues. The CDR3 nucleotides read TGCGCCAGCAGCTCTGGACAGCTAGCCAAAAACATTCAGTACTTC. It yields the protein CASSSGQLAKNIQYF.

About this clonotype: The junction departs from germline at one end; a sequencing error may be responsible. V gene TRBV4-1 combines with J gene TRBJ2-4; 10 nucleotides agree with TRBD2. The CDR3 length is 17 residues. Germline-derived CDR1 and CDR2 are MGHRA and YSYEKL. In nucleotides, the CDR3 is TGTGCCAGCATCCAAGGAGCGGGAGGGGTAGCCAAAAACATTCAGTACTTC. Encoded protein: CASIQGAGGVAKNIQYF.

In the case of this clonotype: Without the conserved terminal phenylalanine or tryptophan, this CDR3 likely stems from a read error. The J gene is TRBJ1-1, the V gene TRBV5-4, with D uncertain. CDR1 SGHNT and CDR2 YYREEE come from the germline V gene (reference sequence). V was shortened by 5 bases and J by 0 bases, with 11 bases between the two germline ends. The CDR3 spans 14 residues. The CDR3 is CASSRSAVNTEAFY. CDR3 DNA sequence: TGTGCCAGCAGTCGGTCAGCCGTGAACACTGAAGCTTTCTAT.

The chain is built from TRBV7-9 and TRBJ2-7; 8 bases map to TRBD2. From germline, CDR1 is SEHNR and CDR2 FQNEAQ (reference sequence). The CDR3 contains 15 residues. Trimming at V came to 5 bases and at J to 2 bases, leaving 8 bases not matched to a gene. The CDR3 loop is CASSPGGGPTYEQYF. The CDR3 nucleotides read TGTGCCAGCAGCCCGGGGGGGGGGCCGACCTACGAGCAGTACTTC.

CDR3 region: CSVTAAGVIDTQYF. The CDR3 DNA reads TGCAGCGTTACGGCAGCGGGGGTCATAGATACCCAGTACTTC. This sequence joins TRBV29-1 and TRBJ2-5, with 8 bases matching TRBD2. Germline V lookup: CDR1 SQVTM, CDR2 ANQGSEA. The CDR3 sequence is 14 residues long. Unmatched junction bases numbered 13, after V lost 5 bases and J lost 8 bases.

About this clonotype: The junction does not match germline at one end; this may be a read error. This chain links TRBV11-3 with TRBJ1-1, with a possible D match to TRBD1 (5 bases). This CDR3 has 12 amino acids. Germline assignment: CDR1 SGHNT and CDR2 YENEEA. The CDR3 sequence: CAISRSGAVTFF. CDR3 nucleotide sequence: TGTGCCATCAGCCGGAGCGGGGCAGTAACTTTCTTT.

In this sample, this clonotype turned up many times. The chain links TRBV11-2 to TRBJ2-7; the D gene is possibly TRBD1 (5 bases). Trimming shortened V by 1 base and J by 3 bases, and 13 bases separated the two germline ends. Germline CDR1 SGHAT, CDR2 FQNNGV. The CDR3 sequence is 15 residues long. CDR3 sequence: CASSLVAGLSYEQYF. For the CDR3, the DNA is TGTGCCAGCAGCTTAGTGGCAGGGCTAAGCTACGAGCAGTACTTC.

V gene TRBV5-1 combines with J gene TRBJ2-7; D is possibly TRBD2 (6 bases). The germline CDR1 and CDR2 sequences are SGHRS and YFSETQ. V was shortened by 4 bases and J by 5 bases, with 19 bases between the two germline ends. CDR3 size: 15 residues. CDR3: CASSGDQGGGNEQYF. CDR3 nucleotide sequence: TGCGCCAGCAGCGGTGACCAGGGAGGCGGGAACGAGCAGTACTTC.

On this clonotype itself: A much more abundant neighbour one base away suggests this may be a read error. The chain carries TRBV14 and TRBJ2-1, with D unresolved. CDR1 SGHDN and CDR2 FVKESK come from the germline V gene. V was trimmed by 6 bases and J by 7 bases, leaving 13 bases between them. The CDR3 loop spans 13 amino acids. CDR3: CASSDFLDNEQFF. The DNA for the CDR3 is TGTGCCAGCAGTGATTTCCTGGATAATGAGCAGTTCTTC.

The V and J genes are TRBV7-3 and TRBJ2-2, with TRBD1 identical over 8 bases. This CDR3 is built from 17 residues. Germline V gene data show CDR1 as SGHTA and CDR2 as FQGTGA. J lost 2 bases, V lost 2 bases, and 7 bases had no gene match. The CDR3 DNA follows: TGTGCCAGCAGCTTAGGACCAGGGGGCTTCAACACCGGGGAGCTGTTTTTT. Translated, it gives CASSLGPGGFNTGELFF.

The chain employs TRBV29-1 and TRBJ2-5, with 11 bases identical to TRBD2. The CDR3 has 16 amino acids. Trimming removed 6 bases from V and 1 base from J; junction bases left unmatched: 10. CDR1 is SQVTM, CDR2 ANQGSEA, per germline. The CDR3 loop reads CSVSGGTSGSQETQYF. The CDR3 nucleotides read TGCAGCGTCTCCGGCGGGACTAGCGGATCCCAAGAGACCCAGTACTTC.

To note about this clonotype: Since a much larger clone is just one base distant, this may be a read error. In DNA, the CDR3 is TGTGTCAGCAGTTCCGACACAGATACGCAGTATTTT. The encoded protein is CVSSSDTDTQYF. This rearrangement joins TRBV12-3 or TRBV12-4 to TRBJ2-3; D remains ambiguous. The length of the CDR3 is 12 residues.

Notes on this clonotype: Its ends do not fully match the called genes, so a read error is possible. The chain carries TRBV6-1 and TRBJ2-7, with D perhaps TRBD2 (6 bases). CDR1 and CDR2 from the germline V gene are MNHNS and SASEGT. The CDR3 covers 14 residues. The CDR3 DNA is TGTACCAGCAGTGACAATGGAGGGAGCTACGAGCAGTACTTC. It yields the protein CTSSDNGGSYEQYF.

As concerns this clonotype: A much larger clone lies a single base off, so this may be a read error. The J gene is TRBJ2-1, the V gene TRBV28; a weak D match, TRBD1 (5 bases). Germline assignment: CDR1 MDHEN and CDR2 SYDVKM. The CDR3 is made up of 14 amino acids. This CDR3 is CATLQGRNYNELFF. DNA of the CDR3: TGTGCCACCCTGCAGGGCAGGAACTACAATGAGCTGTTCTTC.

This chain uses TRBV11-2 with TRBJ2-1, with 7 positions matching TRBD2. With 1 base clipped from V and 11 bases from J, the junction kept 14 bases outside the gene matches. The CDR3 extends over 16 amino acids. From germline, CDR1 is SGHAT and CDR2 FQNNGV. In DNA, the CDR3 is TGTGCCAGCAGCTTAGTTGCAGGGACTAATTACGATAAGCAGTTCTTC. This gives the protein CASSLVAGTNYDKQFF.

Regarding this clonotype: Given a much more abundant clone one base away, this may be a read error. The chain recombines TRBV5-6 with TRBJ1-3; no clear D gene. This CDR3 has 15 residues. Between the trimmed V and J ends, which lost 4 bases and 0 bases, there was a span of 11 bases. From germline, CDR1 is SGHDT and CDR2 YYEEEE. The CDR3, as DNA: TGTGCCAGCAGCCTTGGACGGGTCTCTGGAAACACCATATATTTT. Translated: CASSLGRVSGNTIYF.

Note on this clonotype: A read error may account for a junction end that differs from germline. In DNA form, the CDR3 reads TGTGCCAGCAGCGTAGGTGGCGTGATCAAAAGCATTCAGTACTTC. Residues: CASSVGGVIKSIQYF. This chain uses TRBV7-8 with TRBJ2-4; no reliable D call. This CDR3 comprises 15 residues. CDR1 SGHVS and CDR2 FQNEAQ come from the germline V gene.

The chain has TRBV11-1 and TRBJ2-3; D call uncertain. CDR3 size: 14 residues. Trimming removed 9 bases at V and 2 bases at J, with 15 bases between. Germline V lookup: CDR1 SGHAT, CDR2 FQDESV (reference sequence). The CDR3 loop is CASRLGQNTDTQYF. CDR3 in DNA: TGTGCCAGTAGATTAGGGCAGAACACAGATACGCAGTATTTT. The whole variable domain, remainder taken from reference TRBV11-1 and TRBJ2-3, is EAEVAQSPRYKITEKSQAVAFWCDPISGHATLYWYRQILGQGPELLVQFQDESVVDDSQLPKDRFSAERLKGVDSTLKIQPAELGDSAMYLCASRLGQNTDTQYFGPGTRLTVL.

With regard to this clonotype: Because the CDR3 is missing its conserved closing phenylalanine or tryptophan, this is likely a read error. The chain is built from TRBV11-2 and TRBJ2-1; possible D gene TRBD1, 6 bases. Looked up from germline, CDR1 is SGHAT and CDR2 is FQNNGV. The CDR3 extends over 15 amino acids. V lost 6 bases, J lost 10 bases, and 22 bases lay in between. The CDR3, as DNA: TGTGCCAGCAGTTTCGTCAGGGGAAAGGGCAACGAGCAGTTCCTC. Translated: CASSFVRGKGNEQFL.

The chain has TRBV6-1 and TRBJ2-2; 7 bases line up with TRBD2. Unmatched junction bases numbered 10, after V lost 10 bases and J lost 5 bases. The CDR3 extends over 14 amino acids. Germline-derived CDR1 and CDR2 are MNHNS and SASEGT. DNA of the CDR3: TGTGCCAACGGGGAGGGACCGCTTACCGGGGAGCTGTTTTTT. Its protein is CANGEGPLTGELFF.